What follows are 26 T cell receptor beta chains derived from one specimen sequenced in a study of tumor-infiltrating lymphocytes in primary liver carcinoma. The researchers produced TCR beta cDNA from 400 to 650 ng total RNA with a constant-region primer. Three-round nested multiplex PCR performed with slightly modified ARM-PCR produced the TCR beta libraries. The study ran its first two PCR rounds for nine to eleven cycles each, using TRBV1-TRBV30 forward primers and a C-beta reverse primer. TCRdb recomputed calls from the multiplex PCR reads with MiXCR, one row per CDR3 protein. The sample lists 150,000 to 200,000 distinct CDR3 sequences; approximately 86% were seen once. The tissue used was unsorted bulk material of about 20-33 mg. RNA and DNA were co-extracted from it with the AllPrep DNA/RNA mini kit. The sample was tumor tissue from primary liver carcinoma. The receptors were gathered from a man aged 40-55 years with primary liver carcinoma and hepatitis B virus infection.

About this clonotype itself: This CDR3 is missing its conserved last phenylalanine or tryptophan, likely due to a read error. No DNA is shown, since the ends of the CDR3 on it are uncertain; the CDR3 is the one TCRdb lists. The CDR3 protein is CSVARGQQRDTHYV. The chain joins TRBV29-1 to TRBJ2-3; the D call TRBD1 from the table was never checked on the DNA. Looked up from germline, CDR1 is SQVTM and CDR2 is ANQGSEA. The CDR3 has 14 amino acids, counting both end residues.

This clonotype was seen many times. This rearrangement joins TRBV29-1 to TRBJ2-2, with TRBD2 as a possible D gene (5 bases). The germline V and J ends were trimmed by 6 bases and 3 bases, with 11 bases remaining between them. CDR3 length: 13 residues. CDR1 is SQVTM, CDR2 ANQGSEA, per germline. CDR3 protein: CSVLMEDTGELFF. DNA for the CDR3: TGCAGCGTGTTAATGGAGGACACCGGGGAGCTGTTTTTT.

The genes are TRBV13 and TRBJ2-7; D unclear. The germline gives CDR1 PRHDT, CDR2 FYEKMQ (reference sequence). The V and J ends lost 7 bases and 1 base respectively, with 11 bases between them. The CDR3 consists of 13 residues. CDR3 residues: CASNLGLSYEQYF. DNA for the CDR3: TGTGCCAGCAACCTAGGGTTATCCTACGAGCAGTACTTC.

V is TRBV6-2 or TRBV6-3 and J is TRBJ2-1; 14 bases align to TRBD2. The germline V gene has CDR1 MNHEY and CDR2 SVGEGT. This CDR3 comprises 13 residues. Trimming at V came to 6 bases and at J to 12 bases, leaving 4 bases not matched to a gene. The CDR3 nucleotides are TGTGCCAGCAGGACTAGCGGGAGGGATGTGCAGTTCTTC. Residues: CASRTSGRDVQFF.

With respect to this clonotype: This CDR3 fails to terminate in the conserved phenylalanine or tryptophan, so it likely reflects a read error. CDR3 DNA sequence: TGCAGCGTTGATAAAGGTAATGCGAACAATGAGCAGTTCTTA. It codes for CSVDKGNANNEQFL. V is TRBV29-1 and J is TRBJ2-1; D uncertain. V lost 3 bases and J lost 5, with 14 bases in between. Germline CDR1 SQVTM, CDR2 ANQGSEA. The CDR3 sequence is 14 residues long.

The chain joins TRBV11-2 to TRBJ2-2; 7 nucleotides agree with TRBD2. V lost 7 bases to trimming and J lost 2 bases; unmatched junction nucleotides: 10. CDR3 length: 16 amino acids. CDR1 is SGHAT and CDR2 is FQNNGV in the germline V gene. The CDR3 spells CASTSSSGANTGELFF. CDR3 nucleotides: TGTGCCAGCACCTCTTCTAGCGGCGCAAACACCGGGGAGCTGTTTTTT.

The chain uses TRBV7-8 and TRBJ1-4; 10 bases match TRBD1. The CDR3 is 16 residues long. Germline CDR1 SGHVS, CDR2 FQNEAQ. J gave up 5 bases and V 7 bases, and 10 bases lay outside the gene matches. The CDR3 region has the DNA TGTGCCAGCATCCCCCTACGGACAGGGGGGAATGAAAAACTGTTTTTT. This encodes CASIPLRTGGNEKLFF.

As regards this clonotype: One end of the junction is discordant with germline, which a read error may explain. The V call is TRBV11-3, the J call TRBJ2-2; D gene unclear. CDR3 length: 14 amino acids. CDR1 and CDR2 from the germline V gene are SGHNT and YENEEA. CDR3 sequence reads: CASNLNANTVELFF. The CDR3 nucleotides are TGTGCCAGCAACTTAAACGCCAACACCGTGGAGCTGTTTTTT. Full variable domain (outside the CDR3, taken from reference TRBV11-3 and TRBJ2-2): EAGVVQSPRYKIIEKKQPVAFWCNPISGHNTLYWYLQNLGQGPELLIRYENEEAVDDSQLPKDRFSAERLKGVDSTLKIQPAELGDSAVYLCASNLNANTVELFFGEGSRLTVL.

With regard to this clonotype: Being one base from a much bigger clone, this may be a read error. Here the CDR3 reads CASSSPTSGSKMYF. The CDR3 DNA reads as TGTGCCAGCAGTTCTCCCACTAGCGGGAGTAAAATGTACTTC. The chain links TRBV7-2 to TRBJ2-7; 11 bases are shared with TRBD2. The CDR3 extends over 14 amino acids. The V and J ends lost 6 bases and 12 bases, in that order; junction bases with no gene match: 13. From germline, CDR1 is SGHTA and CDR2 FQGNSA.

Points on this clonotype: A read error may explain this, as a much larger clone is one base away. The chain is built from TRBV6-2 or TRBV6-3 and TRBJ2-7; D possibly corresponds to TRBD1 (6 bases). The CDR3 length is 13 residues. From germline, CDR1 is MNHEY and CDR2 SVGEGT. CDR3 protein: CGSAATGAYEQYF. The DNA for the CDR3 is TGTGGCAGCGCCGCGACAGGAGCCTACGAGCAGTACTTC.

This clonotype has a handful of counts. The chain employs TRBV5-1 and TRBJ2-2; TRBD1 matches 7 bases. This CDR3 contains 14 residues. Per the germline V gene, CDR1 is SGHRS and CDR2 is YFSETQ. Germline trimming cut 7 bases from V and 0 bases from J; bases unmatched to any gene: 3. In nucleotides, the CDR3 is TGCGCCAGCTCCAGGGGGTCGAACACCGGGGAGCTGTTTTTT. Translated, it gives CASSRGSNTGELFF.

This chain connects TRBV4-1 to TRBJ2-1; 7 nucleotides match TRBD2. The V segment lost 0 bases and the J segment 16 bases; nucleotides outside the gene matches: 27. This CDR3 has 19 amino acids. Germline V gene lookup returns CDR1 MGHRA and CDR2 YSYEKL. In DNA form, the CDR3 reads TGCGCCAGCAGCCAAGACCAAGGAGGGAGGGCCAGGGTTCGCAATGATCAATTCTTC. It yields the protein CASSQDQGGRARVRNDQFF.

For this clonotype: At one end the junction does not follow the germline gene, possibly because of a read error. The rearrangement uses TRBV11-2 and TRBJ2-3; D is perhaps TRBD1 (6 bases). The CDR3 runs to 16 residues. Germline V gene lookup returns CDR1 SGHAT and CDR2 FQNNGV. CDR3 sequence: CASSRRGTGNTDTKYF. CDR3 DNA: TGTGCCAGCAGCAGAAGAGGTACAGGGAATACAGATACGAAGTATTTT.

Note on this clonotype: The CDR3 end shows no conserved phenylalanine or tryptophan, and so a read error is likely. The chain recombines TRBV14 with TRBJ1-6; D uncertain. CDR1 and CDR2 from the germline V gene are SGHDN and FVKESK. The CDR3 is 14 amino acids. The CDR3, as DNA: TGTGCCAGTAGCCACTCAAGGGAAAATTCACCCCTCCACATT. This translates into CASSHSRENSPLHI.

The rearrangement uses TRBV4-2 and TRBJ2-7; D is ambiguous. Germline CDR1 reads LGHNA; CDR2 reads YNFKEQ. V was clipped by 4 bases and J by 3 bases, with 16 bases between them. This CDR3 contains 15 residues. CDR3 in amino acids: CASSPREEFFYEQYF. The DNA of the CDR3 is TGTGCCAGCAGCCCCCGAGAGGAATTCTTCTACGAGCAGTACTTC.

About this clonotype itself: Just one base apart from a much larger clone, this may be a read error. This chain uses TRBV10-3 with TRBJ2-7; the match to TRBD2 covers 7 bases. The CDR3 sequence is 15 residues long. From germline, CDR1 is ENHRY and CDR2 SYGVKD. The CDR3 loop reads CTISEAGDYSYEQYF. CDR3 nucleotide sequence: TGTACCATCAGTGAAGCCGGGGACTACTCCTACGAGCAGTACTTC.

The chain is built from TRBV29-1 and TRBJ2-5; D might be TRBD2 (5 bases). CDR1 and CDR2 (germline): SQVTM, ANQGSEA. This CDR3 comprises 11 residues. Trimming removed 8 bases from V and 5 bases from J, with 12 bases in between. In nucleotides, the CDR3 is TGCAGCACCAAGCCGGGGGAGACCCAGTACTTC. This gives the protein CSTKPGETQYF. Full variable domain (remainder filled in from reference TRBV29-1 and TRBJ2-5): SAVISQKPSRDICQRGTSLTIQCQVDSQVTMMFWYRQQPGQSLTLIATANQGSEATYESGFVIDKFPISRPNLTFSTLTVSNMSPEDSSIYLCSTKPGETQYFGPGTRLLVL.

This chain joins TRBV29-1 and TRBJ1-2, with a possible D match to TRBD1 (6 bases). CDR3 length: 12 residues. V lost 6 bases and J lost 11, with 19 bases in between. Germline-derived CDR1 and CDR2 are SQVTM and ANQGSEA. CDR3 coding DNA: TGCAGCGTGGAACAGGGACTGATGGGTTACACCTTC. This sequence encodes CSVEQGLMGYTF. The full variable domain, completed using reference TRBV29-1 and TRBJ1-2, is SAVISQKPSRDICQRGTSLTIQCQVDSQVTMMFWYRQQPGQSLTLIATANQGSEATYESGFVIDKFPISRPNLTFSTLTVSNMSPEDSSIYLCSVEQGLMGYTFGSGTRLTVV.

This clonotype was recorded only once. The chain couples TRBV29-1 to TRBJ2-5, with D possibly matching TRBD1 (6 bases). V shed 7 bases and J shed 13 bases, with 19 bases lying between them. The CDR3 is 11 residues long. Germline CDR1 SQVTM, CDR2 ANQGSEA. CDR3 in amino acids: CSDRVGKIRYF. In DNA form, the CDR3 reads TGCAGCGACAGGGTGGGGAAGATCCGGTACTTC.

The rearrangement links TRBV5-1 to TRBJ1-3; unclear D gene. V was clipped by 3 bases and J by 2 bases, with 15 bases between them. The CDR3 consists of 16 residues. Germline V lookup: CDR1 SGHRS, CDR2 YFSETQ. In DNA, the CDR3 is TGCGCCAGCAGCTCGGACGGGCAGACCCCTGGAAACACCATATATTTT. It encodes CASSSDGQTPGNTIYF.

The chain couples TRBV4-2 to TRBJ1-4; D is possibly TRBD1 (6 bases). Germline V gene sequence: CDR1 LGHNA, CDR2 YNFKEQ. Trimming shortened V by 5 bases and J by 8 bases, and 21 bases separated the two germline ends. The CDR3 is made up of 16 amino acids. CDR3 sequence: CASSKQAAGAKEKLFF. The CDR3 coding sequence is TGTGCCAGCAGCAAACAGGCGGCAGGGGCCAAAGAAAAACTGTTTTTT.

As for this clonotype: A much larger clone is a single base away; this may be a read error. The chain joins TRBV7-2 to TRBJ2-3; D gene unclear. V was clipped by 0 bases and J by 6 bases, with 10 bases between them. Germline CDR1 reads SGHTA; CDR2 reads FQGNSA. This CDR3 has 14 amino acids. The CDR3 loop reads CASSLALGCDTQYF. CDR3 DNA: TGTGCCAGCAGCTTAGCTCTGGGATGCGATACGCAGTATTTT. Filled out from reference TRBV7-2 and TRBJ2-3, the complete variable domain reads GAGVSQSPSNKVTEKGKDVELRCDPISGHTALYWYRQSLGQGLEFLIYFQGNSAPDKSGLPSDRFSAERTGGSVSTLTIQRTQQEDSAVYLCASSLALGCDTQYFGPGTRLTVL.

With regard to this clonotype: The junction departs from the called germline gene at one end, perhaps through a read error. The rearrangement uses TRBV4-1 and TRBJ2-5; 7 positions match TRBD1. The length of the CDR3 is 15 residues. The germline gives CDR1 MGHRA, CDR2 YSYEKL. CDR3 region: CVSSHDDREYETQYF. In DNA form, the CDR3 reads TGCGTCAGCAGCCATGATGACAGGGAGTACGAGACACAGTACTTC.

The chain uses TRBV5-6 and TRBJ2-1, with 14 positions matching TRBD2. Germline values: CDR1 SGHDT, CDR2 YYEEEE. The CDR3 loop spans 18 amino acids. Trimming removed 8 bases from V and 3 bases from J; junction bases left unmatched: 13. CDR3 coding DNA: TGTGCCAGTAGCCGGACTAGCGGGAGGCCAAACTTCTACAATGAGCAGTTCTTC. This translates into CASSRTSGRPNFYNEQFF.

About this clonotype itself: At one end the junction does not follow the germline gene, possibly because of a read error. The chain combines TRBV6-2 or TRBV6-3 with TRBJ2-7; D uncertain. CDR3 length: 14 residues. CDR1 and CDR2 (germline): MNHEY, SVGEGT. The CDR3 DNA reads as TGTGCCAGTAGTTACCAGATAAATTCCTACGAGCAGTACTTC. It yields the protein CASSYQINSYEQYF.

Details on this clonotype: This may be a read error: a much more frequent sequence differs by one nucleotide. This chain uses TRBV30 with TRBJ2-3; no clear D. CDR3 length equals 12 residues. Looked up from germline, CDR1 is GTSNPN and CDR2 is SVGIG (reference sequence). The CDR3 bases are TGTGCCTGGAGTCCTACTACAGAAACGCAGTATTTT. Protein product: CAWSPTTETQYF.